This record looks at one T cell receptor beta chain sequence and its context. As yet, its antigen is unknown. This entry comes from a study of cytomegalovirus exposure and HLA in healthy donors. Notes on the study in general: Relative to the approximately 660-donor mean, N-insertions were reportedly fewer in an Asian-associated ancestry cluster in a later analysis.

The PCR contained 60 Vbeta and 13 Jbeta primers. Only in-frame clones appear in the TCRdb table, and some are missing; sequencing was by immunoSEQ multiplex PCR. The top ten hold about 2% of the sample, which has about 260,000 clones, just under 85% seen once. The CDR3 is 15 amino acids. Deletions cut 8 bases from V and 6 bases from J, with 22 bases between. Germline CDR1 reads LNHDA; CDR2 reads SQIVND (reference sequence). The clonotype comes from a woman between 40 and 50 years old in good health and CMV-seropositive. The sample consisted of PBMCs. This chain connects TRBV19 to TRBJ1-2; D might be TRBD1 (6 bases). The CDR3 DNA reads TGTGCCAGTCGACCATTGGGGGCCTCGGCAGATGGCTACACCTTC. Translating gives CASRPLGASADGYTF.